This paragraph reports one TCR beta chain. The antigen is not known. V lost 1 base to trimming and J lost 5 bases, with 8 bases between them. The CDR3 extends over 13 amino acids. Germline V gene data show CDR1 as GTSNPN and CDR2 as SVGIG (reference sequence). The data derive from a study of shared clonotypes between healthy human individuals. Whole-study context: Every donor yielded three CD4 naive, three CD4 memory, two CD8 naive and one CD8 memory plate.

Recent vaccinations or acute infections were absent in the healthy HIV-negative adult donors. TCRdb's table, derived via immunoSEQ multiplex PCR, lists solely in-frame clones and lacks some. The profile shows over 1.4 million clones, roughly 97% of them singletons. General study results and limits: It was the few donors that limited the genetic and exposure-history diversity represented.

The sequence was obtained from a young man in good health. V gene TRBV30 combines with J gene TRBJ2-2; D is undetermined. Sequencing was carried out using naive CD4+ T cells sorted from blood. The subset is: CD45RA+ positively selected. The CDR3 nucleotides are TGTGCCTGGAGTGGGGTCACGACCGGGGAGCTGTTTTTT. This sequence encodes CAWSGVTTGELFF.